Below, 12 T cell receptor beta chains from the same sample are listed, as sequenced in a study of T cells of healthy individuals. TCRdb reprocessed the 5' RACE reads with MiXCR, giving one entry per CDR3 protein. Of about 53,000 distinct CDR3 sequences in the sample, roughly 14% were seen once. All receptors come from a human donor in good health.

The V call is TRBV5-1, the J call TRBJ2-7; TRBD1 agrees at 10 bases. Germline CDR1 is SGHRS and CDR2 is YFSETQ. V shed 4 bases and J 3 bases; nucleotides not matched to a gene: 4. This CDR3 is 14 amino acids long. The chain's CDR3 is CASSGGQGIYEQYF. The CDR3 region has the DNA TGCGCCAGCAGCGGGGGACAGGGGATCTACGAGCAGTACTTC.

V and J are TRBV20-1 and TRBJ2-5; 8 bases align to TRBD2. Germline CDR1 and CDR2: DFQATT and SNEGSKA (reference sequence). CDR3 length: 14 amino acids. Unmatched junction bases numbered 9, after V lost 4 bases and J lost 5 bases. The CDR3 DNA reads as TGCAGTGCTACCGTGGGACTAGGGGACGAGACCCAGTACTTC. Encoded protein: CSATVGLGDETQYF.

In its sample, this clonotype was seen many times. The gene calls are TRBV12-5 and TRBJ1-5; D is perhaps TRBD1 (6 bases). Trimming took 0 bases from V and 5 from J, leaving 17 bases between them. The CDR3 sequence is 17 residues long. Germline lookup yields CDR1 LGHNT and CDR2 FRNRAP. CDR3 sequence: CASGLVRGRGDDQPQHF. The CDR3 DNA follows: TGTGCTAGTGGTTTGGTACGGGGCAGGGGTGACGATCAGCCCCAGCATTTT.

This clonotype was counted ten times or more. The chain uses TRBV6-2 or TRBV6-3 and TRBJ2-3; 11 bases align to TRBD2. In germline, CDR1 is MNHEY, CDR2 SVGEGT. V dropped 6 bases and J dropped 1; count of bases not matched to a gene: 3. The CDR3 extends over 15 amino acids. CDR3 residues: CASSRLAGRTDTQYF. CDR3 in DNA: TGTGCCAGCAGCCGACTAGCGGGACGCACAGATACGCAGTATTTT.

A remark on this clonotype: A much larger clone is a single base away; this may be a read error. The chain employs TRBV7-8 and TRBJ1-5; possibly TRBD1 for D (6 bases). The CDR3 runs to 15 residues. V lost 4 bases, J lost 6 bases, and 16 bases lay in between. Germline V gene sequence: CDR1 SGHVS, CDR2 FQNEAQ. Here the CDR3 DNA reads TGTGCCAGCAGCTACAGGGACGGGGATTTTCAGCCCCAGCATTTT. It specifies CASSYRDGDFQPQHF.

This rearrangement joins TRBV25-1 to TRBJ1-1; D call uncertain. This CDR3 is 12 amino acids long. CDR1 and CDR2 from the germline V gene are MGHDK and SYGVNS. Trimming took 6 bases from V and 9 from J, leaving 14 bases between them. This chain's CDR3 is CASRGQGLQAFF. CDR3 DNA sequence: TGTGCCAGCAGAGGCCAAGGGCTCCAAGCTTTCTTT.

Many counts were recorded for this clonotype. CDR3 DNA: TGTGCCAGCAGTGAATTAGGGGGCACCGGGGAGCTGTTTTTT. Amino acid sequence: CASSELGGTGELFF. The chain carries TRBV6-1 and TRBJ2-2; D is possibly TRBD1 (6 bases). Looked up from germline, CDR1 is MNHNS and CDR2 is SASEGT. V gave up 2 bases and J gave up 4 bases, with 8 bases separating them. CDR3 length: 14 amino acids.

The chain is built from TRBV12-3 or TRBV12-4 and TRBJ2-3, with a tentative D call TRBD2 (7 bases). The CDR3 is made up of 15 amino acids. V lost 6 bases and J 1 base, leaving 14 bases between the germline ends. The CDR3 loop is CASSPEGGGTDTQYF. CDR3 nucleotide sequence: TGTGCCAGCAGCCCCGAGGGGGGGGGCACAGATACGCAGTATTTT.

This clonotype has a handful of counts. The gene calls are TRBV20-1 and TRBJ2-3, with 10 bases lining up with TRBD2. J was trimmed by 13 bases and V by 5 bases; bases with no gene match: 9. Germline CDR1 and CDR2: DFQATT and SNEGSKA (reference sequence). CDR3 length: 12 amino acids. Here the CDR3 reads CSAQGGGTSEYF. DNA for the CDR3: TGCAGTGCTCAGGGGGGCGGGACTAGCGAGTATTTT.

The V and J genes are TRBV29-1 and TRBJ2-1; 12 nucleotides line up with TRBD2. The CDR3 extends over 16 amino acids. CDR1 and CDR2 from the germline V gene are SQVTM and ANQGSEA. V shed 3 bases, J shed 4 bases, and the junction held 7 bases outside the gene matches. The CDR3 protein is CSVDITSGGFYNEQFF. In DNA form, the CDR3 reads TGCAGCGTTGATATAACTAGCGGGGGGTTTTACAATGAGCAGTTCTTC.

This clonotype appeared many times. The rearrangement links TRBV5-4 to TRBJ2-3; 9 nucleotides line up with TRBD2. Germline V gene sequence: CDR1 SGHNT, CDR2 YYREEE (reference sequence). The CDR3 is made up of 16 amino acids. Germline trimming cut 4 bases from V and 5 bases from J; bases unmatched to any gene: 11. The CDR3 DNA sequence: TGTGCCAGCAGCCGCCCTAGCGGGAATTCAGGAGATACGCAGTATTTT. It yields the protein CASSRPSGNSGDTQYF.

As to this clonotype: Mismatch with germline at one junction end may stem from a read error. CDR3 sequence reads: CASTLRVPTEAFF. The CDR3 DNA is TGTGCCAGCACTTTAAGGGTCCCCACTGAAGCTTTCTTT. The gene calls are TRBV12-3 or TRBV12-4 and TRBJ1-1; D unresolved. CDR3 length: 13 residues.